The 7 T cell receptor beta chains below come from one sample, sequenced in a study of blood T cell repertoires in COVID-19. Sequencing used immunoSEQ multiplex PCR; TCRdb keeps in-frame clones, though not all of them. The profile shows 71,000 or so clones, 80% to 90% of them singletons. The specimen was peripheral blood. Receptors originate from an elderly man in a cohort sampled during active COVID-19.

This sequence joins TRBV6-2 or TRBV6-3 and TRBJ1-6; 7 nucleotides line up with TRBD1. Germline V gives CDR1 MNHEY, CDR2 SVGEGT. Trimming cost V 3 bases and J 10 bases; bases outside gene matches: 9. This CDR3 spans 15 amino acids. CDR3 bases: TGTGCCAGCAGTTATCAAGACAGGGCATACTCACCCCTCCACTTT. This codes for CASSYQDRAYSPLHF.

The rearrangement links TRBV3-1 (or the pseudogene TRBV3-2) to TRBJ1-2; 8 bases fit TRBD1. The germline CDR1 and CDR2 sequences are LGHDT and YNNKEL (reference sequence). The CDR3 sequence is 13 residues long. V lost 1 base, J lost 7 bases, and 2 bases stayed unmatched. The CDR3 nucleotides read TGTGCCAGCAGCCAAGCCGACAGGGGTGGCTACACCTTC. It specifies CASSQADRGGYTF.

This sequence joins TRBV7-9 and TRBJ2-3; no clear D. With 4 bases removed from V and 2 bases from J, the gap between germline ends came to 19 bases. CDR1 is SEHNR and CDR2 is FQNEAQ in the germline V gene (reference sequence). The CDR3 is made up of 17 amino acids. CDR3 bases: TGTGCCAGCAGCTCCGACTCGGGTTCCAGCCTCACAGATACGCAGTATTTT. Protein sequence: CASSSDSGSSLTDTQYF. The entire variable domain, with the rest obtained from reference TRBV7-9 and TRBJ2-3, is as follows: DTGVSQNPRHKITKRGQNVTFRCDPISEHNRLYWYRQTLGQGPEFLTYFQNEAQLEKSRLLSDRFSAERPKGSFSTLEIQRTEQGDSAMYLCASSSDSGSSLTDTQYFGPGTRLTVL.

This clone has only one observation. The CDR3 DNA is TGCAGCGTTGAATTCCCATCTAGAGAGACCCAGTACTTC. It encodes CSVEFPSRETQYF. J is TRBJ2-5 and V is TRBV29-1; no reliable D call. The V end was cut by 2 bases, the J end by 4 bases, with 11 bases between. Germline-derived CDR1 and CDR2 are SQVTM and ANQGSEA. CDR3 length: 13 amino acids.

Notes on this clone: Germline is not matched at one junction end, which may reflect a read error. The rearrangement links TRBV19 to TRBJ1-2; D is uncertain. Germline lookup yields CDR1 LNHDA and CDR2 SQIVND (reference sequence). The CDR3 runs to 14 residues. This CDR3 is CTSSMLSANYGYTF. Written as DNA, the CDR3 is TGTACCAGTAGTATGCTAAGTGCTAACTATGGCTACACCTTC. The full variable domain, rest sourced from reference TRBV19 and TRBJ1-2, is DGGITQSPKYLFRKEGQNVTLSCEQNLNHDAMYWYRQDPGQGLRLIYYSQIVNDFQKGDIAEGYSVSREKKESFPLTVTSAQKNPTAFYLCTSSMLSANYGYTFGSGTRLTVV.

The chain couples TRBV29-1 to TRBJ2-1; 8 nucleotides line up with TRBD2. V was pared by 4 bases and J by 0 bases, with 8 bases of the junction left unmatched. Per germline, CDR1 SQVTM and CDR2 ANQGSEA. CDR3 size: 16 residues. DNA for the CDR3: TGCAGCGTTGTCGGGGGGGCCTATTCCTCCTACAATGAGCAGTTCTTC. Residues: CSVVGGAYSSYNEQFF.

The chain combines TRBV7-2 with TRBJ2-7; a possible D gene is TRBD1 (7 bases). Trimming took off 5 bases at V and 6 bases at J, with 17 bases between the two ends. CDR1 is SGHTA and CDR2 is FQGNSA in the germline V gene. The CDR3 extends over 14 amino acids. CDR3 in amino acids: CASSINRGLGEQYV. CDR3 coding DNA: TGTGCCAGCAGCATAAACAGGGGACTTGGCGAGCAGTACGTC.